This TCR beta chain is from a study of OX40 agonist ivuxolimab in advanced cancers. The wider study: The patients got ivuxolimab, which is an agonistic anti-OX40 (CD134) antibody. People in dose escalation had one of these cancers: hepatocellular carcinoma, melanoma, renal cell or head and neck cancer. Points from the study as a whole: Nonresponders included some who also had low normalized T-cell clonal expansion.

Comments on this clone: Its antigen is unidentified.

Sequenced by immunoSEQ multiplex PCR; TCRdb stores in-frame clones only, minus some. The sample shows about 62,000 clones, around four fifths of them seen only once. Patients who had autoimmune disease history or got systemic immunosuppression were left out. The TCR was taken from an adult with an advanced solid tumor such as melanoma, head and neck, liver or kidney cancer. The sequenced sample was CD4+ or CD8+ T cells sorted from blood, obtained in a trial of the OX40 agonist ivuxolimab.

The CDR3 protein is CASSSIGRAWAAGELFF. CDR3 bases: TGCGCCAGCAGCTCGATTGGACGGGCGTGGGCGGCCGGGGAGCTGTTTTTT. The J gene is TRBJ2-2, the V gene TRBV5-1; D gene uncertain. Per the germline V gene, CDR1 is SGHRS and CDR2 is YFSETQ. V was cut by 3 bases and J by 6 bases, with 21 bases left in between. CDR3 size: 17 residues.